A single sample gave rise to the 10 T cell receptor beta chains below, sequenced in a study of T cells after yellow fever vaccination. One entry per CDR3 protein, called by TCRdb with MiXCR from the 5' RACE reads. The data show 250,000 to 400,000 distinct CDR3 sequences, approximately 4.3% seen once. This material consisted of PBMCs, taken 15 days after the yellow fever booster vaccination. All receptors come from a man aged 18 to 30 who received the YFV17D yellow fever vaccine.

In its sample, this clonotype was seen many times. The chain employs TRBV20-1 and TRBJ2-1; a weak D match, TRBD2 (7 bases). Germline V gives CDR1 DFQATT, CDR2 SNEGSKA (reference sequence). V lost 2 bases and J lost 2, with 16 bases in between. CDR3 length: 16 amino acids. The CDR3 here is CSARFLEGGAYNEQFF. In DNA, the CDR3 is TGCAGTGCTAGATTTCTGGAGGGGGGGGCCTACAATGAGCAGTTCTTC.

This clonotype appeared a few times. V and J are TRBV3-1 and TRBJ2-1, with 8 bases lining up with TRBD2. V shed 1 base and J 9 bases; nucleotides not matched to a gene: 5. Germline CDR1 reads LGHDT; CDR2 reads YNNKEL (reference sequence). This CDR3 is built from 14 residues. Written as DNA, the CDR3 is TGTGCCAGCAGCCAAGCGGGGGGGCGTCTTGAGCAGTTCTTC. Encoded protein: CASSQAGGRLEQFF.

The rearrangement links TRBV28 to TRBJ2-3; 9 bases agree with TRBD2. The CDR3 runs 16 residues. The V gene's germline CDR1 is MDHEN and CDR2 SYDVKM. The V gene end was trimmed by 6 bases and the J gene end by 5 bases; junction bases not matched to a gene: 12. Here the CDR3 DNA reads TGTGCCAGCAGGGGCCTGCGGGGGGGGCATGTAGATACGCAGTATTTT. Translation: CASRGLRGGHVDTQYF.

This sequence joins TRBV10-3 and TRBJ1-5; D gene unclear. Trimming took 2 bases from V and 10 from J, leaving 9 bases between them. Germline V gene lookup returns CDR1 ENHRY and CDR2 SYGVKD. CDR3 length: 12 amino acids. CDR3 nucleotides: TGTGCCATCAGTGAGGCAGTCGGTCCCCAGCATTTT. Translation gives CAISEAVGPQHF.

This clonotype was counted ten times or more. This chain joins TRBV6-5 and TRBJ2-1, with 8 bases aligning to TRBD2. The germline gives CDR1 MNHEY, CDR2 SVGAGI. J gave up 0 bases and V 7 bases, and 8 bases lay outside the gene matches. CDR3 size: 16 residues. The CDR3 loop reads CASTHGGARSYNEQFF. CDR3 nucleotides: TGTGCCAGCACTCACGGGGGGGCCCGCTCCTACAATGAGCAGTTCTTC.

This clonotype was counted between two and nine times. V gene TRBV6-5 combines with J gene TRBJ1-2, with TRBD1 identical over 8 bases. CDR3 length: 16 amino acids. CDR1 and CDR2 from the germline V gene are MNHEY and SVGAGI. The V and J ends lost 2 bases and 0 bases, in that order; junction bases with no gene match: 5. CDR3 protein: CASSYDRGATNYGYTF. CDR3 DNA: TGTGCCAGCAGTTACGACAGGGGAGCAACTAACTATGGCTACACCTTC.

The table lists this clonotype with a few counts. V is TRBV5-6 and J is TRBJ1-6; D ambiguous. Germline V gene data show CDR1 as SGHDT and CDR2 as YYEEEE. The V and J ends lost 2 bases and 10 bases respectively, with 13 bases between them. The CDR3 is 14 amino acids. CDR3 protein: CASSFLDSGSPLHF. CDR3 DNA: TGTGCCAGCAGCTTTTTGGATTCTGGATCACCCCTCCACTTT.

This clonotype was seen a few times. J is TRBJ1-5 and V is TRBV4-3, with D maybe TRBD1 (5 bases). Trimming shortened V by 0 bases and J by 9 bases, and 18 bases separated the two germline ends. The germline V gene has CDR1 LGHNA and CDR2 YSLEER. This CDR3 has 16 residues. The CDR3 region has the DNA TGCGCCAGCAGCCAAGATGGAGGGCAGGGTGGGCTGCCCCAGCATTTT. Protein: CASSQDGGQGGLPQHF.

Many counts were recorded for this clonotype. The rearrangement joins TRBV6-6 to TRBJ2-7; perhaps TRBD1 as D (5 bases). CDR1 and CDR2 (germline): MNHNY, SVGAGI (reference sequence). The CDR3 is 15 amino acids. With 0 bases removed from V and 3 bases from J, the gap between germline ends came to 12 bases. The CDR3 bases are TGTGCCAGCAGTTACTCCCCCGCCAGGGACTACGAGCAGTACTTC. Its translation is CASSYSPARDYEQYF.

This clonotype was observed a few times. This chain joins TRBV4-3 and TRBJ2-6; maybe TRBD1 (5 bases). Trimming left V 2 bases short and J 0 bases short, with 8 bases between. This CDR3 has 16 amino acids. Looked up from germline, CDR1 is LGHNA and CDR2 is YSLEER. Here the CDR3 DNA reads TGCGCCAGCAGCCAACAACAGGTCTCTGGGGCCAACGTCCTGACTTTC. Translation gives CASSQQQVSGANVLTF.